This paragraph reports one T cell receptor beta chain. The antigen it binds to is not known. Base qualities are missing; no much larger clone stands one base away. On a MiSeq, deep resolution sequencing aimed for a depth between 1 in 1 million and 1 in 200,000 T cells, with each clonotype covered around 9.2x on average. The immunoSEQ hsTCRB Kit was used to generate the TCR beta libraries. As for the original processing: Data were analyzed with ImmunoSEQ Data Assistant and ImmunoSEQ Analyzer, with V, D and J genes assigned per IMGT definitions. Clonality was computed as one minus normalized Shannon entropy of productive rearrangement frequencies, ranging from 0 to 1. Public clonotype analysis was restricted to overrepresented clonotypes comprising at least 0.05% of each patient's repertoire. About a dozen age-matched healthy donor repertoires from immuneACCESS served as clonality controls. TCRdb re-hosts the immuneACCESS table, in-frame sequences only. Its copies lack some clones; in the studies checked, an unresolved V gene accounts for under half of them, and the cause for the rest is not known. From that table come the V and J calls and clone size; the DNA was used to work out D and trimming. The sample table holds 140,000 to 150,000 clones, of which roughly three quarters were seen once. The ten largest clones add up to just over 5% of the sample.

V is shortened by 4 bases, J by 0 bases, and the region joining them spans 7 bases. Inclusive of the bounding cysteine and phenylalanine, the CDR3 is 15 residues long. Only the CDR3 DNA is retained, 45 bases long and in frame from the first base. CDR1 and CDR2 (LGHNA, YSLEER) derive from the germline V gene. The label giving this sample's time point can be read as: roughly 25 months on ibrutinib. For TCR beta library preparation, roughly 2.1 micrograms of genomic DNA were isolated from cryopreserved PBMCs. Longitudinal blood samples from CLL patients on ibrutinib monotherapy were analyzed using high-throughput TCR beta sequencing. The patients took part in an open-label, single-center phase 2 trial of ibrutinib monotherapy. The sample originates from a study of cytotoxic CD8 clonotypes in ibrutinib-treated CLL (dated by TCRdb to the early 2020s). For the study in its entirety: The cohort was composed of 11 relapsed/refractory and roughly 16 treatment-naive patients; IGHV unmutated status was identified in approximately 17 patients. Responses were partial in some 24 patients and complete in 2; after median approximately 69 months follow-up, some 15 stayed in remission and roughly twelve progressed. Samples at response were collected after a median of about 11 months of treatment, with a range of roughly 6 to 40 months. On average, each sample had roughly 250,000 productive templates and more than 75,000 productive rearrangements. Of the roughly 79 people in the trial, approximately 26 had longitudinal samples available. Cryopreserved peripheral blood mononuclear cells were obtained prior to treatment, at the time of response, and at either disease progression or sustained remission. Patients were still on ibrutinib when every remission and progressive disease sample was collected.

Beyond this particular receptor, the publication reports: Sustained-remission and progressing patients did not have matched sampling times, and lymph node repertoires were not examined. At ibrutinib response clonality went up, during sustained remission it held steady, and at progression it dropped back toward baseline. Public clonotypes were rare and either contracted or stayed stable during treatment, and the rise in clonality at ibrutinib response reflected the expansion of private clonotypes. Baseline clonality was found to be higher than that of age-matched healthy donors and was strongly correlated with circulating CD8+ T-cell counts.

The source is a human donor with chronic lymphocytic leukemia. Recombination joined TRBV4-3 with TRBJ2-6, with an unclear D gene assignment. The sample in question was PBMCs, obtained after 24 months of ibrutinib treatment. Here is the DNA: TGCGCCAGCAGCCCGACAACCTCTGGGGCCAACGTCCTGACTTTC. It translates as CASSPTTSGANVLTF.